Described below is a single TCR beta chain sequence and its context. A much larger clone differs from this one at a single base, so this may be a read error. This sample is drawn from a study of CD8+CD57+ T cells in acquired aplastic anemia. Genomic DNA was employed as the template in profiling TCR beta VDJ and CDR3. TCRdb re-called the reads with MiXCR, one entry per CDR3 protein. The table records roughly 180,000 distinct CDR3 sequences, 64% of them present only once. Germline values: CDR1 LGHDT, CDR2 YNNKEL (reference sequence). This CDR3 is built from 14 residues. The TCR sequence derives from a human donor with severe aplastic anemia or a healthy control (not recorded which). Sequencing was performed on sorted CD4+, CD8+, or CD8+CD57+ T cells (not recorded which) from PBMCs. The V gene is TRBV3-1, the J gene TRBJ1-4, with D maybe TRBD1 (5 bases). The CDR3 region is CASGHSGLNEKLFF. The CDR3 DNA follows: TGTGCCAGCGGCCACTCAGGGCTTAATGAAAAACTGTTTTTT. Full variable domain (remainder filled in from reference TRBV3-1 and TRBJ1-4): DTAVSQTPKYLVTQMGNDKSIKCEQNLGHDTMYWYKQDSKKFLKIMFSYNNKELIINETVPNRFSPKSPDKAHLNLHINSLELGDSAVYFCASGHSGLNEKLFFGSGTQLSVL.